The clone carrying this T cell receptor beta chain was observed a few times. Its antigen is unknown. The record originates from a study of naive and memory T cell subsets. Study observations and caveats: Naive repertoires, especially CD8, held a few larger clonotypes, possibly memory cells re-expressing CD45RA. Diversity fell and Gini index rose from naive through CM, EM, EMRA.

Both TRBC1 and TRBC2 were covered by a beta constant-region primer of two equimolar oligonucleotides. Nested alpha and beta constant-region primers with the SP2 primer drove four PCR rounds on ligated cDNA. A 12-nucleotide UMI and the SP2 primer were added to the cDNA 3' end by oligonucleotide ligation. TCRdb fed the UMI-ligation and nested PCR reads into MiXCR, producing one record per CDR3 protein. The sample records over 110,000 distinct CDR3 sequences, approximately 20% being singletons. Per germline, CDR1 MDHEN and CDR2 SYDVKM. The CDR3 runs to 17 residues. V lost 6 bases and J 3 bases, leaving 18 bases between the germline ends. CMV status came from CD4+ T cell IFNgamma after overnight CMV lysate stimulation of fresh PBMCs.

The source of this sequence is a human donor in good health. The V call is TRBV28, the J call TRBJ1-6; D ambiguous. The specimen was naive CD8+ T cells from blood. This chain's CDR3 is CASSNTPLINYNSPLHF. CDR3 DNA sequence: TGTGCCAGCAGCAATACACCGCTCATCAACTATAATTCACCCCTCCACTTT. The complete variable domain, with remaining parts taken from reference TRBV28 and TRBJ1-6, reads DVKVTQSSRYLVKRTGEKVFLECVQDMDHENMFWYRQDPGLGLRLIYFSYDVKMKEKGDIPEGYSVSREKKERFSLILESASTNQTSMYLCASSNTPLINYNSPLHFGNGTRLTVT.